This TCR beta chain is from a study of T cell responses to AZD1222 COVID-19 vaccine. Study-wide findings and caveats: Only a handful of AZD1222 recipients were seropositive at baseline. Repertoires were obtained solely post-peak T cell response. Nearly half of spike-specific TCRs reportedly go after variant regions that carry no mutations. Females made up more of the donors, who were largely white British, and clonal diversity may have come out too low.

A word on this clone: The antigen remains unidentified.

The protocol was immunoSEQ multiplex PCR, while the TCRdb copy is restricted to in-frame clones and leaves out a portion. The sample lists approximately 140,000 clones; around 90% were seen once. This TCR derives from an adult in good health. The sample in question was peripheral blood, obtained on day 0 of AZD1222 vaccination.

The chain's CDR3 is CASSIWTVYLTDTQYF. In DNA form, the CDR3 reads TGTGCCAGCAGTATATGGACTGTTTACCTCACAGATACGCAGTATTTT. The rearrangement uses TRBV6-2 or TRBV6-3 and TRBJ2-3, with a weak D call TRBD2 (5 bases). This CDR3 comprises 16 residues. Germline CDR1 reads MNHEY; CDR2 reads SVGEGT. The V gene lost 5 bases and the J gene lost 2 bases, with 17 bases spanning the gap.